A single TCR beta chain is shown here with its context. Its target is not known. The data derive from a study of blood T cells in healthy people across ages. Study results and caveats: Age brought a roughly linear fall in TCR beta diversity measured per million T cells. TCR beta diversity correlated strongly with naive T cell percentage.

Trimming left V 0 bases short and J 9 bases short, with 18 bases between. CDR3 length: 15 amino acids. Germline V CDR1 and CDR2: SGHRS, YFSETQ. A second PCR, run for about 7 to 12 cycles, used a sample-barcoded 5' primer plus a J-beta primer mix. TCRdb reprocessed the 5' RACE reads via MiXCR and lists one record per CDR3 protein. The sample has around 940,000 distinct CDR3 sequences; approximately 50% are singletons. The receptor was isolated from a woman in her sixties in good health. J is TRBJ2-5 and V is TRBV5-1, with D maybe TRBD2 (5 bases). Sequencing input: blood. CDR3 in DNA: TGCGCCAGCAGCTTGGCTATTCCCGAGGGTTCGGCCCAGTACTTC. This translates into CASSLAIPEGSAQYF.